These T cell receptor beta chains were read from a single sample in a study of T cell responses to AZD1222 COVID-19 vaccine. Generated by immunoSEQ multiplex PCR, the TCRdb table keeps only in-frame clones and is missing some. The sample lists 65,000 to 80,000 clones, about four fifths occurring once. The starting material was peripheral blood, obtained 28 days after the second AZD1222 dose. These receptors were taken from an adult who received the AZD1222 COVID-19 vaccine. CDR3s leave out the opening cysteine and the closing phenylalanine or tryptophan. A D gene is named only where the DNA matches it firmly. Size is stated for part of the rows, as once, few or many counts, or as a class when the clone is expanded.

d_call,clone_size,j_call,v_call,cdr3_aa
TRBD2,NA,TRBJ2-7,TRBV9,ASSVASGGTSGAYEQY
TRBD1,NA,TRBJ2-1,TRBV19,ASSTSEGALYNEQF
TRBD2,few,TRBJ2-1,TRBV19,ASRTSGRAFHNEQF
NA,once,TRBJ1-6,TRBV30,ARRVSSYNSPLH
NA,NA,TRBJ2-7,TRBV5-6,ASSLGSGRYEQY
NA,NA,TRBJ1-6,TRBV2,ASSTRGVYNSPLH
NA,NA,TRBJ1-2,TRBV28,ASRRRGSASYGYT
TRBD1,NA,TRBJ2-1,TRBV6-2/TRBV6-3,ASSNDPDRGLLWGYNEQF
TRBD1,NA,TRBJ1-4,TRBV28,ASSSPTGYEKLF
NA,NA,TRBJ2-7,TRBV4-2,ASSQVQTYEQY
NA,NA,TRBJ1-4,TRBV11-1,ASSFRGNEKLF
TRBD1,NA,TRBJ1-1,TRBV12-3/TRBV12-4,ASRRGPAEAF
NA,NA,TRBJ2-3,TRBV7-3,ASSLYTGSDTQY
NA,once,TRBJ2-1,TRBV19,ASSMLRGDEQF
NA,NA,TRBJ1-1,TRBV24-1,ATSDLDTEAF
NA,NA,TRBJ1-2,TRBV4-3,ASSQDRGRATYGYT
NA,NA,TRBJ2-1,TRBV7-2,ASSLEESGVSFYNEQF
NA,NA,TRBJ1-2,TRBV28,ASSLFQGHYGYT
NA,NA,TRBJ2-3,TRBV10-3,AISVGLNTDTQY
NA,few,TRBJ2-4,TRBV5-8,ASSLGRGRGSIQY
TRBD1,NA,TRBJ1-2,TRBV19,ASSNPGGGYT
TRBD2,once,TRBJ2-2,TRBV4-2,ASSQSLAGDTGELF
NA,once,TRBJ1-1,TRBV19,ASSIVPGQPNTEAF
NA,NA,TRBJ1-3,TRBV15,ATSRDKGALGGASGNTIY
NA,NA,TRBJ1-5,TRBV6-2/TRBV6-3,ASSGAGYNQPQH
NA,once,TRBJ2-1,TRBV4-3,ASSLYNEQF
TRBD1,NA,TRBJ2-7,TRBV5-3,ARTRIMGQGYEQY
NA,NA,TRBJ1-1,TRBV28,ASSLLGAEAF
NA,NA,TRBJ2-3,TRBV11-2,ASSLATGSTDTQY
TRBD1,once,TRBJ2-7,TRBV5-5,ASRGTGSYEQY
NA,NA,TRBJ2-7,TRBV27,ASSPGYEQY
TRBD1,NA,TRBJ1-4,TRBV5-1,ASSWRSGQGSEKLF
NA,NA,TRBJ2-1,TRBV12-5,ASGLIGNNEQF
TRBD1,NA,TRBJ2-7,TRBV28,ASSLAGTAYEQY
TRBD2,NA,TRBJ2-2,TRBV13,ASSSGLAGTASTGELF
TRBD2,NA,TRBJ2-5,TRBV6-2/TRBV6-3,ASSLLAGDEETQY
NA,NA,TRBJ2-7,TRBV12-5,ASGGDEQY
TRBD1,NA,TRBJ1-1,TRBV19,ASRTRGYTEAF
NA,few,TRBJ2-1,TRBV9,ASSGDHRSYNEQF
TRBD1,NA,TRBJ1-5,TRBV28,ASTWGRRTGSNQPQH
NA,NA,TRBJ2-1,TRBV2,ASIREARSEQF
NA,few,TRBJ1-1,TRBV29-1,SVCLGGNTEAF
NA,NA,TRBJ2-3,TRBV9,ASSVEADPSTDTQY
NA,NA,TRBJ1-4,TRBV5-1,ASSPSLTTNEKLF
TRBD1,NA,TRBJ1-4,TRBV20-1,SAYRGEKLF
NA,NA,TRBJ1-5,TRBV2,ASTQVGVQPQH
TRBD1,NA,TRBJ1-4,TRBV29-1,SVVLQGGNEKLF
NA,NA,TRBJ2-5,TRBV7-9,ASSLAGGGSQETQY
NA,NA,TRBJ1-2,TRBV28,ASSLSQAYGYT
TRBD1,NA,TRBJ2-7,TRBV7-9,ASSTSGTGTEY
TRBD1,NA,TRBJ1-2,TRBV28,ASRTSGQEGYT
TRBD2,NA,TRBJ2-5,TRBV7-2,ASSLGTSFQETQY
NA,NA,TRBJ1-3,TRBV3-1/TRBV3-2,ASSQFGQANGNTIY
NA,NA,TRBJ1-2,TRBV29-1,SVEGEKEYGYT
NA,once,TRBJ1-5,TRBV4-1,ASSQDGNQPQH
NA,once,TRBJ2-7,TRBV7-8,ASSPRQAYEQY
NA,NA,TRBJ2-3,TRBV7-2,ASSLNHGGMDTQY
TRBD1,NA,TRBJ1-2,TRBV30,AWSGITKSRQGQYYGYT
TRBD1,NA,TRBJ2-1,TRBV14,ASSPNRGPYNEQF